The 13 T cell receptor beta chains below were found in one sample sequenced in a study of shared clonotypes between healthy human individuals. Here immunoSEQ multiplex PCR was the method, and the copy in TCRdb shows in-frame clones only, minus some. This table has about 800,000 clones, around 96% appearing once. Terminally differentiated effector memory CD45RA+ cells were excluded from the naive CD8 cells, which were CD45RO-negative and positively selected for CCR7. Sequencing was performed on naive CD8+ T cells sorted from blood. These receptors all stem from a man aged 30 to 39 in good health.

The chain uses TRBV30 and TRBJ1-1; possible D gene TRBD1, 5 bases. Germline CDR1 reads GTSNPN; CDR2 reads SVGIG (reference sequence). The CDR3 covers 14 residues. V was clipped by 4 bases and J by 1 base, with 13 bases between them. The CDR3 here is CAWNEGRGNTEAFF. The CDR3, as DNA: TGTGCCTGGAACGAGGGGAGGGGGAACACTGAAGCTTTCTTT. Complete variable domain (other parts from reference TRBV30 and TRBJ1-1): SQTIHQWPATLVQPVGSPLSLECTVEGTSNPNLYWYRQAAGRGLQLLFYSVGIGQISSEVPQNLSASRPQDRQFILSSKKLLLSDSGFYLCAWNEGRGNTEAFFGQGTRLTVV.

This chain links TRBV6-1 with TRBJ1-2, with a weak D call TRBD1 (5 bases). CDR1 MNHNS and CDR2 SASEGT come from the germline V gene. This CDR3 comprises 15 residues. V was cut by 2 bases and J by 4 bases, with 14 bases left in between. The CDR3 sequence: CASSEYRGLAYGYTF. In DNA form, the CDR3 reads TGTGCCAGCAGTGAATACCGGGGGTTGGCCTATGGCTACACCTTC.

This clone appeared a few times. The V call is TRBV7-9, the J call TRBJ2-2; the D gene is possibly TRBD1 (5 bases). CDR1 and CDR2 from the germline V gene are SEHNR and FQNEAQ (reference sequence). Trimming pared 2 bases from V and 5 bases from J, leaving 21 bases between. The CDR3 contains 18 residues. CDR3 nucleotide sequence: TGTGCCAGCAGCTTAATGGGATTGGACACTTACCGAACCGGGGAGCTGTTTTTT. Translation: CASSLMGLDTYRTGELFF. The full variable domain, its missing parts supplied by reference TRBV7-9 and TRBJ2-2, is DTGVSQNPRHKITKRGQNVTFRCDPISEHNRLYWYRQTLGQGPEFLTYFQNEAQLEKSRLLSDRFSAERPKGSFSTLEIQRTEQGDSAMYLCASSLMGLDTYRTGELFFGEGSRLTVL.

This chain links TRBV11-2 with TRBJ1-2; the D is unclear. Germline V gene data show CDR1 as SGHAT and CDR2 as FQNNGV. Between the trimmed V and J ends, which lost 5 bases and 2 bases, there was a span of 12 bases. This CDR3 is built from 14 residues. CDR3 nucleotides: TGTGCCAGCAGCCCGGGTTACCGCAACTATGGCTACACCTTC. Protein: CASSPGYRNYGYTF.

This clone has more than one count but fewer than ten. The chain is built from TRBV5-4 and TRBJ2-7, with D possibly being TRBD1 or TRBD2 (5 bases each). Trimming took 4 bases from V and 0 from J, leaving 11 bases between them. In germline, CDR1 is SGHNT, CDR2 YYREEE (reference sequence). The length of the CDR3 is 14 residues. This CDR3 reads CASSPGTDSYEQYF. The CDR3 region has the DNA TGTGCCAGCAGCCCTGGGACGGACTCCTACGAGCAGTACTTC.

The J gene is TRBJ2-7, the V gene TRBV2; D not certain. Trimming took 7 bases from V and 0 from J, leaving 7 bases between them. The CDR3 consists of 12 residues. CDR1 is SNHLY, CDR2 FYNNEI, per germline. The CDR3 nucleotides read TGTGCCAGCACCCGCCGCTCCTACGAGCAGTACTTC. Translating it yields CASTRRSYEQYF.

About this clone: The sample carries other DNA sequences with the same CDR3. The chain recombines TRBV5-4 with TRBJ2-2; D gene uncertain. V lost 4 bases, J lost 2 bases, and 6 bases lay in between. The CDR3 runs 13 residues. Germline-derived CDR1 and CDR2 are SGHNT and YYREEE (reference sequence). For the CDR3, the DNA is TGTGCCAGCAGCCTACTAAACACCGGGGAGCTGTTTTTT. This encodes CASSLLNTGELFF.

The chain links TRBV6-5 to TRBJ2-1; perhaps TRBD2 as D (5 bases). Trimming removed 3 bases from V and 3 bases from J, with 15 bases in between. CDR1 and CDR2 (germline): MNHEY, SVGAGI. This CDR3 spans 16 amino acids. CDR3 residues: CASSYAWGDNYNEQFF. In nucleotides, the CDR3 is TGTGCCAGCAGTTATGCTTGGGGAGATAACTACAATGAGCAGTTCTTC.

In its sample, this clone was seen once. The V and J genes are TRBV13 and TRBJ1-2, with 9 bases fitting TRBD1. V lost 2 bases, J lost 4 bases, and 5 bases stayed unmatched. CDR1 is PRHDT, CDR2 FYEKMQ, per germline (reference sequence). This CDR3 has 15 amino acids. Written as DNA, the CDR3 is TGTGCCAGCAGCTTAACAGGGGGCTGGGGCTATGGCTACACCTTC. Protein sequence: CASSLTGGWGYGYTF.

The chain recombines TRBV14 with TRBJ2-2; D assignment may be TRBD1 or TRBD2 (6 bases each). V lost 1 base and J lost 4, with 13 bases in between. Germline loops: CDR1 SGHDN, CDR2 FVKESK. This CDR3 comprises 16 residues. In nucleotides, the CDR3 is TGTGCCAGCAGCCAAGTATGGGGGGCTGGCACCGGGGAGCTGTTTTTT. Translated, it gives CASSQVWGAGTGELFF. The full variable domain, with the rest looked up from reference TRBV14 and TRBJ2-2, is EAGVTQFPSHSVIEKGQTVTLRCDPISGHDNLYWYRRVMGKEIKFLLHFVKESKQDESGMPNNRFLAERTGGTYSTLKVQPAELEDSGVYFCASSQVWGAGTGELFFGEGSRLTVL.

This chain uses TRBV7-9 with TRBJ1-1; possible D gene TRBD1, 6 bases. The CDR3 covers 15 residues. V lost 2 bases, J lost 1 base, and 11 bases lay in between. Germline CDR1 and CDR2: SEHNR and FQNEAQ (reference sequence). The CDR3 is CASSLISGENTEAFF. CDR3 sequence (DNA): TGTGCCAGCAGCTTAATTTCAGGGGAGAACACTGAAGCTTTCTTT.

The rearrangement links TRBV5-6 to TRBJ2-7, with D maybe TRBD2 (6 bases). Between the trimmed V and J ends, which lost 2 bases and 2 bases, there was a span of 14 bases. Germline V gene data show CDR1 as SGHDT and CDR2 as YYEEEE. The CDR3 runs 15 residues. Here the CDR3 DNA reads TGTGCCAGCAGCTTCTGGAGGGTTAGGACCTACGAGCAGTACTTC. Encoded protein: CASSFWRVRTYEQYF.

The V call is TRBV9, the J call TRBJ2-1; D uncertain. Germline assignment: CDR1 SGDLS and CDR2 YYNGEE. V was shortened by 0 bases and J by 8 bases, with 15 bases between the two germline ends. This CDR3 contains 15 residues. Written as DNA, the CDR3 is TGTGCCAGCAGCGTAGTAGAGATTTCGGTACATGAGCAGTTCTTC. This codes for CASSVVEISVHEQFF.